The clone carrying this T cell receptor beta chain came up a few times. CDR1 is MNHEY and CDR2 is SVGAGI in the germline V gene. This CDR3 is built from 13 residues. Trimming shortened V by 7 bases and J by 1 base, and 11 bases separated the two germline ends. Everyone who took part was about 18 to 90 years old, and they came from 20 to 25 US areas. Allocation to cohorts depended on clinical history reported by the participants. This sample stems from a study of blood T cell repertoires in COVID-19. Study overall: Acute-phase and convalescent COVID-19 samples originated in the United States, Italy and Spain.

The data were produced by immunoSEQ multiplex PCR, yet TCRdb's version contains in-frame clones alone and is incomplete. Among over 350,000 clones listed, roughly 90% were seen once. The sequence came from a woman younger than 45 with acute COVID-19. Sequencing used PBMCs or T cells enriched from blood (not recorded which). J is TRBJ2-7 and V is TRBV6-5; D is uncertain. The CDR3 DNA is TGTGCCAGCACCCCACCGGGTTCCTACGAGCAGTACTTC. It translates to CASTPPGSYEQYF.